This is a list of T cell receptor beta chains from one sample in a study of blood T cell repertoires in COVID-19. The data were produced by immunoSEQ multiplex PCR, yet TCRdb's version contains in-frame clones alone and is incomplete. The sample has almost 250,000 clones; 85% are singletons. The specimen was PBMCs or T cells enriched from blood (not recorded which). These receptors were obtained from a woman between 45 and 65 years old with acute COVID-19. CDR3s include the opening cysteine and the closing phenylalanine or tryptophan. A D gene is named only where the DNA matches it firmly. Only some rows state a clone size, as once, few, many or a class for expanded clones.

.,TRBD1,TRBV3-1/TRBV3-2,TRBJ2-7,CASSQDLQGTGAYEQYF,TGTGCCAGCAGCCAAGATCTTCAAGGGACAGGGGCCTACGAGCAGTACTTC
.,.,TRBV3-1/TRBV3-2,TRBJ1-2,CASSQVAAGTLVGYTF,TGTGCCAGCAGCCAAGTCGCCGCAGGGACACTTGTTGGCTACACCTTC
.,.,TRBV7-2,TRBJ1-3,CASSSWDGGGNTIYF,TGTGCCAGCAGCTCCTGGGACGGGGGAGGAAACACCATATATTTT
.,.,TRBV5-1,TRBJ1-2,CASSPQTVLPNYGYTF,TGCGCCAGCAGCCCCCAGACAGTGCTCCCGAACTATGGCTACACCTTC
.,TRBD1,TRBV19,TRBJ1-1,CASSSRQGANTEAFF,TGTGCCAGTAGTAGCAGACAGGGGGCGAACACTGAAGCTTTCTTT
.,TRBD1,TRBV13,TRBJ1-5,CASSQGQGGQPQHF,TGTGCCAGCAGCCAAGGACAGGGTGGTCAGCCCCAGCATTTT
.,TRBD1,TRBV2,TRBJ2-7,CASGTVTYEQYF,TGTGCCAGCGGGACAGTTACTTACGAGCAGTACTTC
.,.,TRBV4-3,TRBJ1-6,CASSQVTGSPLHF,TGCGCCAGCAGCCAAGTGACAGGTTCACCCCTCCACTTT
.,TRBD1,TRBV5-1,TRBJ1-1,CASSLGGQVNTEAFF,TGCGCCAGCAGCTTGGGGGGACAGGTGAACACTGAAGCTTTCTTT
.,.,TRBV7-2,TRBJ1-1,CASSWSRPGNTEAFF,TGTGCCAGCAGCTGGTCAAGGCCGGGGAACACTGAAGCTTTCTTT
many,.,TRBV19,TRBJ1-1,CASSMSLRGTEAFF,TGTGCCAGTAGTATGAGCCTCAGGGGCACTGAAGCTTTCTTT
.,.,TRBV6-2/TRBV6-3,TRBJ1-2,CASSHPDRTYGYTF,TGTGCCAGCAGCCACCCAGACAGGACCTATGGCTACACCTTC
few,.,TRBV19,TRBJ2-7,CASSIVGRGYEQYF,TGTGCCAGTAGTATAGTCGGCAGGGGCTACGAGCAGTACTTC
.,TRBD2,TRBV5-1,TRBJ2-3,CASSLDPGGPSDTQYF,TGCGCCAGCAGCTTGGATCCGGGGGGGCCTTCAGATACGCAGTATTTT
once,TRBD1,TRBV2,TRBJ2-2,CASRDRGTGELFF,TGTGCCAGCAGGGACAGGGGAACCGGGGAGCTGTTTTTT
.,TRBD1,TRBV7-2,TRBJ1-5,CASSRDRANQPQHF,TGTGCCAGCAGCAGGGACAGAGCCAATCAGCCCCAGCATTTT
.,TRBD1,TRBV28,TRBJ1-3,CASTYWGQGSSGNTIYF,TGTGCCAGCACCTATTGGGGACAGGGGTCCTCTGGAAACACCATATATTTT
.,.,TRBV29-1,TRBJ1-2,CSGTGSNGYTF,TGCAGCGGTACAGGGAGTAATGGCTACACCTTC
.,TRBD1,TRBV27,TRBJ1-1,CASSEAGQGARTEAFF,TGTGCCAGCAGTGAAGCGGGACAGGGGGCGCGCACTGAAGCTTTCTTT
.,.,TRBV6-5,TRBJ1-2,CATTSVYGYTF,TGTGCCACCACCTCGGTCTATGGCTACACCTTC
.,TRBD1,TRBV29-1,TRBJ2-7,CSVAGRTGMASYEQYF,TGCAGCGTTGCGGGTAGGACAGGGATGGCCTCCTACGAGCAGTACTTC
.,.,TRBV7-2,TRBJ1-1,CASTLTRYTEAFF,TGTGCCAGCACCTTAACGAGGTACACTGAAGCTTTCTTT
once,.,TRBV6-5,TRBJ1-2,CASSYSPERHGYTF,TGTGCCAGCAGTTACTCCCCCGAGCGTCACGGCTACACCTTC
.,.,TRBV9,TRBJ1-6,CASSVDGGSYNSPLHF,TGTGCCAGCAGCGTAGACGGGGGCTCCTATAATTCACCCCTCCACTTT
.,.,TRBV5-1,TRBJ1-3,CASSLALQDGSGNTIYF,TGCGCCAGCAGCTTGGCCTTACAAGATGGCTCTGGAAACACCATATATTTT
.,TRBD1,TRBV7-2,TRBJ1-3,CASSYPTGPSGNTIYF,TGTGCCAGCAGCTACCCGACAGGGCCCTCTGGAAACACCATATATTTT
.,.,TRBV10-3,TRBJ1-6,CAIRADTLSGNSPLHF,TGTGCCATCAGGGCAGACACCCTGTCTGGGAATTCACCCCTCCACTTT
.,.,TRBV3-1/TRBV3-2,TRBJ1-3,CASSLPTASSGNTIYF,TGTGCCAGCAGCCTACCGACGGCTAGCTCTGGAAACACCATATATTTT
.,.,TRBV12-3/TRBV12-4,TRBJ1-5,CASSGTNQPQHF,TGTGCCAGCAGTGGCACCAATCAGCCCCAGCATTTT
few,TRBD2,TRBV27,TRBJ2-1,CASSSIAGGSYNEQFF,TGTGCCAGCAGTTCGATAGCGGGGGGTTCTTACAATGAGCAGTTCTTC
.,.,TRBV6-5,TRBJ1-4,CASSYSGGRGHEKLFF,TGTGCCAGCAGTTACTCGGGGGGTCGGGGTCATGAAAAACTGTTTTTT
few,TRBD2,TRBV19,TRBJ2-3,CASTPARTSPTDTQYF,TGTGCCAGTACCCCAGCCAGGACTAGCCCCACAGATACGCAGTATTTT
.,TRBD2,TRBV7-9,TRBJ2-5,CASTLSGTDRGAQYF,TGTGCCAGCACCCTCTCTGGGACCGACCGGGGGGCCCAGTACTTC
.,TRBD1,TRBV7-2,TRBJ1-2,CASSSWTGDYGYTF,TGTGCCAGCAGCTCCTGGACAGGGGACTATGGCTACACCTTC
.,TRBD2,TRBV14,TRBJ2-3,CASSQGLAGAPADTQYF,TGTGCCAGCAGCCAAGGACTAGCGGGGGCTCCAGCCGATACGCAGTATTTT
once,.,TRBV27,TRBJ1-3,CASSPHGGVAGNTIYF,TGTGCCAGCAGTCCCCATGGGGGGGTGGCTGGAAACACCATATATTTT
few,TRBD1,TRBV11-2,TRBJ1-6,CASSWTRDRGNSPLHF,TGTGCCAGCAGCTGGACTCGGGACAGGGGAAATTCACCCCTCCACTTT
.,.,TRBV5-6,TRBJ1-5,CASSSQGQNQPQHF,TGTGCCAGCAGCTCCCAGGGGCAGAATCAGCCCCAGCATTTT
.,.,TRBV5-1,TRBJ2-3,CASSLSTDTQYF,TGCGCCAGCAGCCTCAGCACAGATACGCAGTATTTT
once,.,TRBV18,TRBJ1-1,CASSTSRVWTEAFF,TGTGCCAGCTCAACATCTCGGGTATGGACTGAAGCTTTCTTT
.,.,TRBV25-1,TRBJ1-1,CASSVTGRVTEAFF,TGTGCCAGCAGTGTAACAGGGAGGGTCACTGAAGCTTTCTTT
.,.,TRBV9,TRBJ1-6,CASSAEGGSPLHF,TGTGCCAGCAGCGCTGAAGGGGGTTCACCCCTCCACTTT
.,.,TRBV4-3,TRBJ1-5,CASSHRAGRSQPQHF,TGCGCCAGCAGCCATCGTGCGGGACGGAGTCAGCCCCAGCATTTT
once,TRBD1,TRBV6-2/TRBV6-3,TRBJ1-2,CASSLVKGANYGYTF,TGTGCCAGCAGTTTGGTAAAGGGGGCGAACTATGGCTACACCTTC
few,TRBD1,TRBV11-3,TRBJ1-1,CASSQRQGTTEAFF,TGTGCCAGCAGCCAAAGACAGGGAACCACTGAAGCTTTCTTT
.,TRBD1,TRBV14,TRBJ2-7,CASSQRQGYEQYF,TGTGCCAGCAGCCAACGACAGGGGTACGAGCAGTACTTC
.,TRBD2,TRBV19,TRBJ2-1,CASSIGSGGAREQFF,TGTGCCAGTAGTATTGGTAGCGGGGGGGCCCGGGAGCAGTTCTTC
.,TRBD1,TRBV5-1,TRBJ2-7,CASSFEVGTGLHEQYF,TGCGCCAGCAGCTTTGAAGTCGGGACAGGTCTTCACGAGCAGTACTTC
.,.,TRBV2,TRBJ1-6,CASRTNSPLHF,TGTGCCAGCAGGACAAATTCACCCCTCCACTTT
.,.,TRBV6-2/TRBV6-3,TRBJ1-1,CASSSQVFNTEAFF,TGTGCCAGCAGCTCACAGGTCTTCAACACTGAAGCTTTCTTT
.,.,TRBV7-2,TRBJ1-3,CASSPNIITTGNTIYF,TGTGCCAGCAGCCCCAACATTATTACTACTGGAAACACCATATATTTT
.,TRBD1,TRBV19,TRBJ1-2,CASSIGGQDRGYTF,TGTGCCAGTAGTATAGGGGGACAGGACCGTGGCTACACCTTC
.,.,TRBV6-5,TRBJ1-1,CASSLAGVTTEAFF,TGTGCCAGCAGTTTGGCAGGGGTTACGACTGAAGCTTTCTTT